Listed here are 9 T cell receptor beta chains from one sample, sequenced in a study of radiation and T cells in renal cell carcinoma (dated by TCRdb to 2020 to 2022). The time point label, as the study defines it: blood 2 weeks post-SBRT. The intended sense of this specimen's treatment or condition label: 15 Gy SBRT to primary tumor, nephrectomy 4 weeks later. The library relied on the immunoSEQ multiplex PCR assay. TCRdb re-hosts the immuneACCESS table, in-frame sequences only. Its copies lack some clones; in the studies checked, an unresolved V gene accounts for under half of them, and the cause for the rest is not known. The table for this sample lists some 120,000 clones; 88% of them were counted only once. The ten largest clonotypes hold 5.5% to 6.5% of the sample. The material was blood, obtained from a patient whose treatment included radiotherapy and nephrectomy. The receptors here all came from an older woman with renal cell carcinoma.

The rearrangement links TRBV2 to TRBJ2-3; 12 bases are a match to TRBD2. Per germline, CDR1 SNHLY and CDR2 FYNNEI. This CDR3 spans 16 amino acids. Trimming took 4 bases from V and 1 from J; bases not matched to a gene: 3. CDR3 residues: CASSARLAGGTDTQYF. In DNA form, the CDR3 reads TGTGCCAGCAGTGCCCGACTAGCGGGGGGCACAGATACGCAGTATTTT.

This clone showed up just once. DNA of the CDR3: TGTGCCAGCAGCTTTCACGAATATGGCTACACCTTC. It yields the protein CASSFHEYGYTF. V and J are TRBV5-6 and TRBJ1-2, with D unresolved. This CDR3 contains 12 residues. Looked up from germline, CDR1 is SGHDT and CDR2 is YYEEEE. Trimming shortened V by 2 bases and J by 5 bases, and 7 bases separated the two germline ends.

The rearrangement uses TRBV19 and TRBJ1-5; TRBD1 might be the D (6 bases). This CDR3 is 13 amino acids long. Germline assignment: CDR1 LNHDA and CDR2 SQIVND (reference sequence). V was shortened by 3 bases and J by 11 bases, with 14 bases between the two germline ends. DNA for the CDR3: TGTGCCAGTAGTATTCCAGGGGAGAAGGCCCAGCATTTT. Translated, it gives CASSIPGEKAQHF.

The V and J genes are TRBV6-1 and TRBJ2-7; TRBD1 is a possible D gene (6 bases). V gave up 6 bases and J gave up 4 bases, with 10 bases separating them. Germline assignment: CDR1 MNHNS and CDR2 SASEGT. CDR3 length: 12 residues. The CDR3 DNA sequence: TGTGCCAGCAGGGACAGCCTATACGAGCAGTACTTC. This encodes CASRDSLYEQYF.

With regard to this clone: One end of the junction is discordant with germline, which a read error may explain. The chain recombines TRBV7-7 with TRBJ2-2; 10 bases fit TRBD1. The germline gives CDR1 SSHAT, CDR2 FNYEAQ (reference sequence). The CDR3 length is 15 residues. CDR3 DNA sequence: TGTGCTAGCAGCTTAGGGACAGGGGAAACCGGGGAGCTGTTTTTT. Its protein product is CASSLGTGETGELFF.

The rearrangement links TRBV9 to TRBJ1-2; a weak D match, TRBD1 (6 bases). Germline V gives CDR1 SGDLS, CDR2 YYNGEE. V was pared by 4 bases and J by 2 bases, with 15 bases between. The CDR3 has 15 amino acids. The CDR3 nucleotides read TGTGCCAGCAGCCCCCGGGACACACTAAACTATGGCTACACCTTC. Its translation: CASSPRDTLNYGYTF.

The chain couples TRBV28 to TRBJ2-7; unclear D gene. V lost 7 bases, J lost 2 bases, and 21 bases lay in between. The CDR3 runs 16 residues. The germline CDR1 and CDR2 sequences are MDHEN and SYDVKM. CDR3 sequence: CASTSGQRHLTYEQYF. For the CDR3, the DNA is TGTGCCAGCACCTCCGGTCAGCGACATTTAACCTACGAGCAGTACTTC.

A single count supports this clone. This chain uses TRBV5-6 with TRBJ2-1; 9 bases align to TRBD2. The CDR3 runs to 14 residues. V shed 6 bases, J shed 4 bases, and the junction held 5 bases outside the gene matches. Germline V gene sequence: CDR1 SGHDT, CDR2 YYEEEE. The CDR3 sequence is CASTQGLAYNEQFF. Here the CDR3 DNA reads TGTGCCAGCACCCAAGGACTAGCGTACAATGAGCAGTTCTTC.

In this sample, this clone turned up a few times. The genes are TRBV7-2 and TRBJ1-1; D unclear. The CDR3 consists of 13 residues. V gave up 5 bases and J gave up 0 bases, with 7 bases separating them. From germline, CDR1 is SGHTA and CDR2 FQGNSA. This chain's CDR3 is CASSPTMNTEAFF. In DNA, the CDR3 is TGTGCCAGCAGCCCAACAATGAACACTGAAGCTTTCTTT.